The 30 T cell receptor beta chains reported below all come from one sample, sequenced in a study of radiotherapy plus CTLA-4 blockade in lung cancer. Method: immunoSEQ multiplex PCR; TCRdb's copy keeps in-frame clones and lacks some. Here the sample spans 80,000 to 100,000 clones, roughly 79% being singletons. This sample comprised peripheral blood, obtained from a patient treated with radiotherapy plus ipilimumab. All receptors come from a human donor with non-small cell lung cancer who had a partial response to radiotherapy plus ipilimumab. Some clones in this sample may be carry-over from other donors' samples.

The rearrangement joins TRBV28 to TRBJ1-5; D is possibly TRBD1 (5 bases). There are 14 residues in the CDR3. Deletions cut 6 bases from V and 6 bases from J, with 15 bases between. The germline CDR1 and CDR2 sequences are MDHEN and SYDVKM. CDR3 region: CASRRWGDRQPQHF. CDR3 nucleotides: TGTGCCAGCAGGCGATGGGGGGATCGTCAGCCCCAGCATTTT.

This sequence joins TRBV28 and TRBJ1-5; TRBD1 matches at 8 bases. The V and J ends lost 6 bases and 7 bases, in that order; junction bases with no gene match: 5. This CDR3 has 13 amino acids. Germline CDR1 and CDR2: MDHEN and SYDVKM. The CDR3 region has the DNA TGTGCCAGCAGGCAGACAGGGGACCAGCCCCAGCATTTT. Protein: CASRQTGDQPQHF.

The V call is TRBV7-2, the J call TRBJ2-7; unclear D gene. V was clipped by 5 bases and J by 6 bases, with 17 bases between them. The CDR3 consists of 14 residues. CDR1 SGHTA and CDR2 FQGNSA come from the germline V gene. This chain's CDR3 is CASSRLPLELEQYF. The CDR3 nucleotides are TGTGCCAGCAGCCGACTTCCTCTAGAGCTCGAGCAGTACTTC.

The chain has TRBV7-8 and TRBJ1-2; D perhaps matches TRBD1 (5 bases). Germline lookup yields CDR1 SGHVS and CDR2 FQNEAQ. This CDR3 has 15 residues. Trimming cost V 5 bases and J 8 bases, with 21 bases left between them. The CDR3 DNA reads TGTGCCAGCAGCCCCCGCATCAGGGTGTCTGAGGGCTACACCTTC. Translating it yields CASSPRIRVSEGYTF.

V is TRBV2 and J is TRBJ2-5; D uncertain. V lost 3 bases and J 5 bases, leaving 16 bases between the germline ends. The CDR3 has 15 residues. Germline CDR1 SNHLY, CDR2 FYNNEI. The CDR3 nucleotides are TGTGCCAGCAGTGATAATAATAGCCCCCGGGAGACCCAGTACTTC. Residues: CASSDNNSPRETQYF. The whole variable domain, remainder taken from reference TRBV2 and TRBJ2-5, is EPEVTQTPSHQVTQMGQEVILRCVPISNHLYFYWYRQILGQKVEFLVSFYNNEISEKSEIFDDQFSVERPDGSNFTLKIRSTKLEDSAMYFCASSDNNSPRETQYFGPGTRLLVL.

The chain couples TRBV27 to TRBJ1-2; 7 nucleotides agree with TRBD1. CDR1 is MNHEY, CDR2 SMNVEV, per germline (reference sequence). CDR3 length equals 15 residues. The V segment lost 5 bases and the J segment 4 bases; nucleotides outside the gene matches: 10. The CDR3 here is CASSLRQGMSYGYTF. CDR3 DNA sequence: TGTGCCAGCAGTCTAAGACAGGGTATGAGCTATGGCTACACCTTC.

The rearrangement joins TRBV30 to TRBJ1-1, with no clear D. Germline loops: CDR1 GTSNPN, CDR2 SVGIG (reference sequence). The CDR3 spans 11 residues. The V gene lost 5 bases and the J gene lost 1 base, with 5 bases spanning the gap. CDR3 bases: TGTGCCTGGCGTTGGAACACTGAAGCTTTCTTT. Its protein product is CAWRWNTEAFF. Full variable domain (missing parts from reference TRBV30 and TRBJ1-1): SQTIHQWPATLVQPVGSPLSLECTVEGTSNPNLYWYRQAAGRGLQLLFYSVGIGQISSEVPQNLSASRPQDRQFILSSKKLLLSDSGFYLCAWRWNTEAFFGQGTRLTVV.

The gene calls are TRBV19 and TRBJ1-4; 9 bases map to TRBD1. In germline, CDR1 is LNHDA, CDR2 SQIVND (reference sequence). Trimming removed 10 bases from V and 3 bases from J; junction bases left unmatched: 12. The CDR3 consists of 16 residues. CDR3 bases: TGTGCCACCGCGAGTCCCCGGGACAGGGCTAATGAAAAACTGTTTTTT. As protein: CATASPRDRANEKLFF.

This rearrangement joins TRBV4-2 to TRBJ1-2; 8 bases align to TRBD1. There are 18 residues in the CDR3. V lost 0 bases to trimming and J lost 2 bases; unmatched junction nucleotides: 11. CDR1 and CDR2 from the germline V gene are LGHNA and YNFKEQ. The CDR3 spells CASSQDRRAGGSNYGYTF. The CDR3 nucleotides are TGTGCCAGCAGCCAAGATCGGCGGGCAGGGGGCTCAAACTATGGCTACACCTTC.

The V and J genes are TRBV6-1 and TRBJ2-5, with 9 bases matching TRBD2. V trimming: 6 bases; J trimming: 3 bases; junction bases outside the gene matches: 5. This CDR3 spans 14 amino acids. Per germline, CDR1 MNHNS and CDR2 SASEGT. CDR3 residues: CASRSGTSKETQYF. CDR3 DNA sequence: TGTGCCAGCAGGTCCGGGACTAGCAAAGAGACCCAGTACTTC.

The table lists this clone with a few counts. The V gene is TRBV6-1, the J gene TRBJ2-7, with 10 bases fitting TRBD2. The germline gives CDR1 MNHNS, CDR2 SASEGT. The length of the CDR3 is 14 residues. With 4 bases clipped from V and 3 bases from J, the junction kept 3 bases outside the gene matches. The CDR3 DNA is TGTGCCAGCAGTGCCCTAGCGGGGGTCTACGAGCAGTACTTC. Translating gives CASSALAGVYEQYF.

The chain links TRBV6-1 to TRBJ2-3; no definite D call. The CDR3 has 14 residues. V shed 4 bases and J shed 4 bases, with 12 bases lying between them. Germline V gives CDR1 MNHNS, CDR2 SASEGT. CDR3 sequence: CASSATRSADTQYF. The CDR3 DNA follows: TGTGCCAGCAGTGCTACGAGGAGCGCAGATACGCAGTATTTT.

The rearrangement links TRBV11-3 to TRBJ2-3; 11 bases agree with TRBD2. The length of the CDR3 is 14 residues. J was trimmed by 3 bases and V by 6 bases; bases with no gene match: 2. CDR1 is SGHNT, CDR2 YENEEA, per germline. The CDR3 region is CASSTSGGTDTQYF. The CDR3 DNA is TGTGCCAGCAGTACTAGCGGGGGAACAGATACGCAGTATTTT.

The chain joins TRBV4-1 to TRBJ2-3; 7 nucleotides align to TRBD2. CDR3 length: 19 amino acids. Trimming at V came to 1 base and at J to 2 bases, leaving 15 bases not matched to a gene. From germline, CDR1 is MGHRA and CDR2 YSYEKL. The CDR3 region is CASSQVGYWASGNTDTQYF. The CDR3 nucleotides are TGCGCCAGCAGCCAAGTAGGCTATTGGGCTAGCGGAAACACAGATACGCAGTATTTT.

J is TRBJ1-1 and V is TRBV11-2; D is possibly TRBD1 (6 bases). V was cut by 6 bases and J by 0 bases, with 17 bases left in between. The germline CDR1 and CDR2 sequences are SGHAT and FQNNGV. The CDR3 spans 16 residues. In DNA, the CDR3 is TGTGCCAGCAGTTTTAACACAGGGACGATGAACACTGAAGCTTTCTTT. Residues: CASSFNTGTMNTEAFF.

This clone was seen a single time. The chain combines TRBV29-1 with TRBJ2-2; TRBD2 matches 9 bases. Per germline, CDR1 SQVTM and CDR2 ANQGSEA. V lost 4 bases, J lost 6 bases, and 6 bases stayed unmatched. The CDR3 has 14 amino acids. CDR3 sequence (DNA): TGCAGCGTTGGCGCTAGCGGGATTCCCGGGGAGCTGTTTTTT. Its translation is CSVGASGIPGELFF.

The rearrangement joins TRBV29-1 to TRBJ2-5; 8 bases align to TRBD1. Germline V gene sequence: CDR1 SQVTM, CDR2 ANQGSEA. After removal of 5 bases from V and 3 bases from J, the junction contained 11 bases not matched to a gene. This CDR3 is built from 15 residues. The CDR3 loop is CSVNLRGTGEETQYF. CDR3 bases: TGCAGCGTTAACCTCAGGGGGACAGGAGAAGAGACCCAGTACTTC.

V and J are TRBV7-7 and TRBJ2-7; 14 bases map to TRBD2. The CDR3 has 15 amino acids. CDR1 and CDR2 from the germline V gene are SSHAT and FNYEAQ (reference sequence). The V segment lost 5 bases and the J segment 4 bases; nucleotides outside the gene matches: 4. CDR3 residues: CASSPGLAGGYEQYF. CDR3 DNA sequence: TGTGCCAGCAGCCCAGGACTAGCGGGAGGTTACGAGCAGTACTTC. Together with reference TRBV7-7 and TRBJ2-7, the CDR3 gives the full variable domain: GAGVSQSPRYKVTKRGQDVTLRCDPISSHATLYWYQQALGQGPEFLTYFNYEAQPDKSGLPSDRFSAERPEGSISTLTIQRTEQRDSAMYRCASSPGLAGGYEQYFGPGTRLTVT.

The V call is TRBV11-2, the J call TRBJ2-5; perhaps TRBD1 as D (5 bases). The V end was cut by 4 bases, the J end by 5 bases, with 14 bases between. The CDR3 extends over 14 amino acids. Per germline, CDR1 SGHAT and CDR2 FQNNGV. The CDR3 coding sequence is TGTGCCAGCAGCTCGCAGGGCCTAGGGGAGACCCAGTACTTC. This encodes CASSSQGLGETQYF. The complete variable domain, with remaining parts taken from reference TRBV11-2 and TRBJ2-5, reads EAGVAQSPRYKIIEKRQSVAFWCNPISGHATLYWYQQILGQGPKLLIQFQNNGVVDDSQLPKDRFSAERLKGVDSTLKIQPAKLEDSAVYLCASSSQGLGETQYFGPGTRLLVL.

A single count supports this clone. The V call is TRBV7-9, the J call TRBJ2-3; TRBD1 is a possible D gene (5 bases). The CDR3 has 13 amino acids. Germline CDR1 SEHNR, CDR2 FQNEAQ (reference sequence). Trimming left V 5 bases short and J 5 bases short, with 11 bases between. The CDR3 region is CASSRGSGDTQYF. CDR3 nucleotide sequence: TGTGCCAGCAGCAGGGGCTCTGGAGATACGCAGTATTTT. The whole variable domain, filled in from reference TRBV7-9 and TRBJ2-3, reads DTGVSQNPRHKITKRGQNVTFRCDPISEHNRLYWYRQTLGQGPEFLTYFQNEAQLEKSRLLSDRFSAERPKGSFSTLEIQRTEQGDSAMYLCASSRGSGDTQYFGPGTRLTVL.

The V and J genes are TRBV27 and TRBJ2-3; the match to TRBD2 covers 15 bases. The CDR3 runs to 18 residues. Germline V lookup: CDR1 MNHEY, CDR2 SMNVEV (reference sequence). The junction had 9 bases not matched to a gene; V was cut back by 6 bases and J by 2 bases. The CDR3: CASSKPGLAGGPTDTQYF. As DNA, the CDR3 is TGTGCCAGCAGCAAACCGGGACTAGCGGGGGGACCCACAGATACGCAGTATTTT.

This clone has more than one count but fewer than ten. The V gene is TRBV10-1, the J gene TRBJ2-7; 7 nucleotides line up with TRBD2. J lost 3 bases, V lost 5 bases, and 1 base had no gene match. Germline CDR1 WNHNN, CDR2 SYGVQD (reference sequence). The length of the CDR3 is 12 residues. CDR3 amino acids: CASSPSGYEQYF. The CDR3 region has the DNA TGCGCCAGCAGTCCTAGCGGCTACGAGCAGTACTTC.

This clone is hyperexpanded. This chain uses TRBV10-2 with TRBJ2-7; 9 nucleotides match TRBD2. V was pared by 5 bases and J by 0 bases, with 8 bases of the junction left unmatched. The CDR3 spans 16 residues. The germline CDR1 and CDR2 sequences are WSHSY and SAAADI. DNA for the CDR3: TGCGCCAGCAGTCCCACTCTAGCGGGGAACTCCTACGAGCAGTACTTC. Amino acids: CASSPTLAGNSYEQYF.

The CDR3 spells CSVEDRGQETQYF. In DNA form, the CDR3 reads TGCAGCGTTGAAGATCGCGGACAAGAGACCCAGTACTTC. V usage is TRBV29-1 and J usage is TRBJ2-5; D is unresolved. With 0 bases removed from V and 2 bases from J, the gap between germline ends came to 7 bases. The CDR3 sequence is 13 residues long. CDR1 is SQVTM, CDR2 ANQGSEA, per germline.

This clone rates as large. The chain has TRBV28 and TRBJ1-2; D is ambiguous. The CDR3 runs 15 residues. V was trimmed by 2 bases and J by 7 bases, leaving 17 bases between them. The V gene's germline CDR1 is MDHEN and CDR2 SYDVKM. CDR3 region: CASSLRAEGRFGYTF. In nucleotides, the CDR3 is TGTGCCAGCAGTTTAAGGGCCGAGGGCAGATTTGGCTACACCTTC.

The chain joins TRBV18 to TRBJ1-1, with 9 bases aligning to TRBD1. The germline gives CDR1 KGHSH, CDR2 LQKENI. The CDR3 is 16 amino acids. Trimming removed 6 bases from V and 0 bases from J; junction bases left unmatched: 8. CDR3 coding DNA: TGTGCCAGCTCCCCCGGACAGGGGACGTTGAACACTGAAGCTTTCTTT. The encoded protein is CASSPGQGTLNTEAFF. The variable domain in full, completed from reference TRBV18 and TRBJ1-1, reads NAGVMQNPRHLVRRRGQEARLRCSPMKGHSHVYWYRQLPEEGLKFMVYLQKENIIDESGMPKERFSAEFPKEGPSILRIQQVVRGDSAAYFCASSPGQGTLNTEAFFGQGTRLTVV.

The V call is TRBV29-1, the J call TRBJ1-1; 7 bases agree with TRBD1. CDR1 and CDR2 (germline): SQVTM, ANQGSEA. The CDR3 consists of 12 residues. Trimming took 7 bases from V and 4 from J; bases not matched to a gene: 6. The CDR3: CSGRQGPTEAFF. The CDR3 DNA reads as TGCAGCGGAAGACAGGGACCCACTGAAGCTTTCTTT.

V is TRBV30 and J is TRBJ1-4; D unclear. Germline V lookup: CDR1 GTSNPN, CDR2 SVGIG (reference sequence). This CDR3 is 15 amino acids long. Trimming cost V 0 bases and J 3 bases, with 11 bases left between them. The CDR3 loop is CAWSVGGFANEKLFF. The CDR3 DNA follows: TGTGCCTGGAGTGTAGGCGGATTCGCTAATGAAAAACTGTTTTTT.

This chain links TRBV5-6 with TRBJ2-2; D is possibly TRBD2 (6 bases). The germline V and J ends were trimmed by 1 base and 0 bases, with 10 bases remaining between them. Germline V lookup: CDR1 SGHDT, CDR2 YYEEEE. This CDR3 comprises 16 residues. The CDR3 sequence: CASSLPGGANTGELFF. In DNA, the CDR3 is TGTGCCAGCAGCTTGCCCGGCGGGGCGAACACCGGGGAGCTGTTTTTT.

The V and J genes are TRBV5-6 and TRBJ2-5, with 7 bases aligning to TRBD2. The J call is doubtful: the DNA matches TRBJ2-7 better. The CDR3 runs to 16 residues. Germline lookup yields CDR1 SGHDT and CDR2 YYEEEE. CDR3 DNA: TGTGCCAGCAGCAATCTTATGCGGGGGACTAACTACGAGCAGTACTTC. It codes for CASSNLMRGTNYEQYF.